What follows are 10 T cell receptor beta chains derived from one specimen sequenced in a study of Ad26.COV2.S vaccination and SARS-CoV-2 variants. The treatment here: 19 received Ad26.COV2.S at low or high dose, single or two shots; several received placebo; per-sample allocation not given. The samples were gathered on day 63 after the first injection of vaccine or placebo. Sequencing was performed with immunoSEQ multiplex PCR; in TCRdb, only in-frame clones are kept and a portion is missing. The top ten clones hold almost 7.5% of a sample with 380,000 or so clones, roughly 80% of them seen once. The sample consisted of peripheral blood, taken in a trial of Ad26.COV2.S vaccine versus placebo. The receptors were gathered from a person between 18 and 60 years old who received the Ad26.COV2.S COVID-19 vaccine or a placebo.

The CDR3, as DNA: TGTGCCAGCAGCATTACAGGGCGGCGAGAGACCCAGTACTTC. Translation gives CASSITGRRETQYF. The V gene is TRBV7-7, the J gene TRBJ2-5; perhaps TRBD1 as D (6 bases). Trimming took off 5 bases at V and 4 bases at J, with 14 bases between the two ends. CDR1 is SSHAT, CDR2 FNYEAQ, per germline (reference sequence). The CDR3 loop spans 14 amino acids.

DNA of the CDR3: TGTGCCAGCAGTTACCTCCAGGGCAGAGAGACCCAGTACTTC. As protein: CASSYLQGRETQYF. This chain joins TRBV6-2 or TRBV6-3 and TRBJ2-5, with a weak D call TRBD1 (5 bases). This CDR3 is built from 14 residues. Per the germline V gene, CDR1 is MNHEY and CDR2 is SVGEGT. Trimming pared 2 bases from V and 4 bases from J, leaving 11 bases between.

V is TRBV3-1 (or the pseudogene TRBV3-2) and J is TRBJ1-6; possibly TRBD1 for D (5 bases). This CDR3 is built from 16 residues. The V gene's germline CDR1 is LGHDT and CDR2 YNNKEL (reference sequence). With 3 bases removed from V and 7 bases from J, the gap between germline ends came to 16 bases. The CDR3 sequence: CASSQAGGSPNSPLHF. CDR3 bases: TGTGCCAGCAGCCAGGCTGGGGGTTCCCCCAATTCACCCCTCCACTTT.

The rearrangement uses TRBV7-3 and TRBJ2-3; D might be TRBD2 (5 bases). This CDR3 spans 13 amino acids. CDR1 SGHTA and CDR2 FQGTGA come from the germline V gene. Trimming stripped 5 bases from V and 6 bases from J, with 12 bases between. The CDR3 loop is CASSRIPGDTQYF. The CDR3 DNA sequence: TGTGCCAGCAGCCGGATCCCGGGGGATACGCAGTATTTT.

This clone was observed once. The V gene is TRBV28, the J gene TRBJ1-2; 8 bases are shared with TRBD1. The J segment lost 7 bases and the V segment lost 5 bases, leaving 3 bases of the junction unmatched. The CDR3 has 12 residues. Germline V gene sequence: CDR1 MDHEN, CDR2 SYDVKM. For the CDR3, the DNA is TGTGCCAGCAGTCAGGGGGCATTTGGCTACACCTTC. It yields the protein CASSQGAFGYTF.

The genes are TRBV27 and TRBJ1-2; D gene unclear. The CDR3 sequence is 13 residues long. Germline CDR1 is MNHEY and CDR2 is SMNVEV (reference sequence). Trimming removed 1 base at V and 8 bases at J, with 11 bases between. This CDR3 is CASSLYKGAGYTF. In DNA form, the CDR3 reads TGTGCCAGCAGTTTATATAAGGGTGCCGGCTACACCTTC.

The V gene is TRBV12-3 or TRBV12-4, the J gene TRBJ1-5; no reliable D call. This CDR3 comprises 12 residues. Trimming cost V 0 bases and J 6 bases, with 3 bases left between them. The CDR3 DNA sequence: TGTGCCAGCAGTTTAGCGCCTCAGCCCCAGCATTTT. This translates into CASSLAPQPQHF.

This sequence joins TRBV5-5 and TRBJ2-1; D might be TRBD2 (6 bases). This CDR3 is 15 amino acids long. V lost 3 bases to trimming and J lost 4 bases, with 14 bases between them. Germline CDR1 is SGHKS and CDR2 is YYEKEE (reference sequence). The CDR3 sequence: CASSSRTGGYNEQFF. In nucleotides, the CDR3 is TGTGCCAGCAGCTCTCGGACCGGAGGGTACAATGAGCAGTTCTTC.

The V gene is TRBV7-2, the J gene TRBJ2-5, with TRBD2 as a possible D gene (5 bases). Germline V gene sequence: CDR1 SGHTA, CDR2 FQGNSA. CDR3 size: 14 residues. The V end was cut by 0 bases, the J end by 5 bases, with 10 bases between. DNA of the CDR3: TGTGCCAGCAGCTTAGCGCACGGGATGGAGACCCAGTACTTC. It yields the protein CASSLAHGMETQYF.

The CDR3 nucleotides read TGCGCCAGCAGCTTTGGACAGGGGGCGACTGAAGCTTTCTTT. It specifies CASSFGQGATEAFF. The chain carries TRBV5-1 and TRBJ1-1; 11 nucleotides line up with TRBD1. J lost 5 bases, V lost 2 bases, and 2 bases had no gene match. The CDR3 covers 14 residues. The germline V gene encodes CDR1 SGHRS and CDR2 YFSETQ.